The 21 T cell receptor beta chains below all came from one sample that was sequenced in a study of cytomegalovirus exposure and HLA in healthy donors. Repertoires were generated with immunoSEQ multiplex PCR, while TCRdb's copy carries only in-frame clones and drops some. The sample consists of 150,000 to 200,000 clones, approximately 84% of them appearing once. The sample consisted of PBMCs. Every receptor here comes from a man under 40 in good health and CMV-seropositive.

This clone appeared a single time. This chain connects TRBV9 to TRBJ2-5; TRBD2 matches 11 bases. V was clipped by 0 bases and J by 5 bases; unmatched bases: 27. The CDR3 is 23 amino acids. The V gene's germline CDR1 is SGDLS and CDR2 YYNGEE. The CDR3 here is CASSVAPLLAGVGGKLQRETQYF. The CDR3 region has the DNA TGTGCCAGCAGCGTAGCCCCCCTACTAGCGGGAGTGGGGGGAAAGCTACAAAGGGAGACCCAGTACTTC.

The chain uses TRBV19 and TRBJ2-2; 7 bases line up with TRBD1. V lost 6 bases, J lost 1 base, and 5 bases stayed unmatched. CDR3 length: 15 amino acids. Germline V gives CDR1 LNHDA, CDR2 SQIVND (reference sequence). This chain's CDR3 is CASRPQGWNTGELFF. CDR3 DNA sequence: TGTGCCAGTAGACCACAGGGGTGGAACACCGGGGAGCTGTTTTTT.

The J gene is TRBJ2-7, the V gene TRBV5-6; D is perhaps TRBD2 (6 bases). Trimming left V 0 bases short and J 6 bases short, with 22 bases between. The CDR3 is 17 residues long. Germline CDR1 and CDR2: SGHDT and YYEEEE. The CDR3: CASSLGPRGETLGEQYF. The CDR3 DNA follows: TGTGCCAGCAGCTTGGGGCCCCGCGGGGAAACCCTGGGCGAGCAGTACTTC.

CDR3 DNA sequence: TGCGCCAGCAGCCACGGACAGTACGGCTACACCTTC. Translation gives CASSHGQYGYTF. V is TRBV4-3 and J is TRBJ1-2; possibly TRBD1 for D (6 bases). Germline V gene sequence: CDR1 LGHNA, CDR2 YSLEER. The CDR3 has 12 amino acids. V lost 3 bases and J lost 8, with 10 bases in between.

This clone was found a few times. The rearrangement links TRBV4-3 to TRBJ1-3; no definite D call. Between the trimmed V and J ends, which lost 6 bases and 4 bases, there was a span of 13 bases. The length of the CDR3 is 14 residues. The V gene's germline CDR1 is LGHNA and CDR2 YSLEER. This chain's CDR3 is CASSSGEEGNTIYF. In nucleotides, the CDR3 is TGCGCCAGCAGTTCCGGGGAGGAAGGAAACACCATATATTTT.

The chain has TRBV6-5 and TRBJ2-2; TRBD2 matches 7 bases. In germline, CDR1 is MNHEY, CDR2 SVGAGI. Trimming took 6 bases from V and 7 from J; bases not matched to a gene: 8. CDR3 size: 14 residues. Here the CDR3 DNA reads TGTGCCAGCAGCAGACTAGCAAATGGCGGGGAGCTGTTTTTT. Protein: CASSRLANGGELFF.

The chain employs TRBV27 and TRBJ2-1; possibly TRBD1 for D (6 bases). Deletions cut 5 bases from V and 12 bases from J, with 14 bases between. CDR1 and CDR2 (germline): MNHEY, SMNVEV (reference sequence). This CDR3 is built from 12 residues. The CDR3: CASSPQGSGQFF. For the CDR3, the DNA is TGTGCCAGCAGTCCACAGGGTTCAGGGCAGTTCTTC.

J is TRBJ2-7 and V is TRBV6-5; 8 nucleotides match TRBD1. Germline CDR1 MNHEY, CDR2 SVGAGI. The junction had 6 bases not matched to a gene; V was cut back by 5 bases and J by 0 bases. The CDR3 runs 15 residues. Here the CDR3 DNA reads TGTGCCAGCAGTAACCAGGGGGCGAGCTCCTACGAGCAGTACTTC. The encoded protein is CASSNQGASSYEQYF.

The gene calls are TRBV14 and TRBJ2-7, with 10 bases fitting TRBD2. Losses at the gene ends were 4 bases for V and 2 bases for J; bases not matched to a gene: 2. Germline V lookup: CDR1 SGHDN, CDR2 FVKESK. CDR3 length equals 14 residues. The CDR3 region is CASSRTSGTYEQYF. The CDR3 DNA reads TGTGCCAGCAGCCGGACTAGCGGCACCTACGAGCAGTACTTC.

The chain carries TRBV7-2 and TRBJ2-1; TRBD2 agrees at 8 bases. Germline trimming cut 4 bases from V and 3 bases from J; bases unmatched to any gene: 2. In germline, CDR1 is SGHTA, CDR2 FQGNSA. This CDR3 is built from 14 residues. The CDR3 DNA is TGTGCCAGCAGCTCGGGGGGGAGCTACAATGAGCAGTTCTTC. Protein sequence: CASSSGGSYNEQFF. Combining the CDR3 with reference TRBV7-2 and TRBJ2-1 gives the whole variable domain GAGVSQSPSNKVTEKGKDVELRCDPISGHTALYWYRQSLGQGLEFLIYFQGNSAPDKSGLPSDRFSAERTGGSVSTLTIQRTQQEDSAVYLCASSSGGSYNEQFFGPGTRLTVL.

The chain is built from TRBV6-1 and TRBJ2-6; D perhaps matches TRBD1 (6 bases). This CDR3 region has 15 residues. CDR1 and CDR2 (germline): MNHNS, SASEGT. The germline V and J ends were trimmed by 2 bases and 4 bases, with 9 bases remaining between them. The CDR3 bases are TGTGCCAGCAGTGAACAGGGGTCAGGGGCCAACGTCCTGACTTTC. Translated, it gives CASSEQGSGANVLTF.

The chain carries TRBV6-6 and TRBJ2-7; D is undetermined. The CDR3 consists of 15 residues. V was cut by 0 bases and J by 2 bases, with 11 bases left in between. Germline-derived CDR1 and CDR2 are MNHNY and SVGAGI (reference sequence). The CDR3 region has the DNA TGTGCCAGCAGTTACTCGATTCAACATACCTACGAGCAGTACTTC. This encodes CASSYSIQHTYEQYF.

This clone was counted only a few times. This rearrangement joins TRBV2 to TRBJ1-1; the match to TRBD1 covers 8 bases. Germline CDR1 and CDR2: SNHLY and FYNNEI. V shed 2 bases and J 4 bases; nucleotides not matched to a gene: 6. This CDR3 is built from 15 residues. The CDR3 DNA reads as TGTGCCAGCAGTGAATTTTCAGGGGGCTCCACTGAAGCTTTCTTT. Its translation is CASSEFSGGSTEAFF. Full variable domain (rest looked up from reference TRBV2 and TRBJ1-1): EPEVTQTPSHQVTQMGQEVILRCVPISNHLYFYWYRQILGQKVEFLVSFYNNEISEKSEIFDDQFSVERPDGSNFTLKIRSTKLEDSAMYFCASSEFSGGSTEAFFGQGTRLTVV.

The table lists this clone with a count of one. The gene calls are TRBV28 and TRBJ1-2, with TRBD1 as a possible D gene (6 bases). Trimming pared 4 bases from V and 4 bases from J, leaving 10 bases between. The CDR3 is 13 amino acids. Germline CDR1 MDHEN, CDR2 SYDVKM. CDR3 in amino acids: CASSYRVTYGYTF. CDR3 nucleotide sequence: TGTGCCAGCAGTTACAGGGTCACCTATGGCTACACCTTC.

This chain joins TRBV27 and TRBJ2-1, with a tentative D call TRBD1 (6 bases). V lost 0 bases to trimming and J lost 1 base, with 7 bases between them. Germline V gene data show CDR1 as MNHEY and CDR2 as SMNVEV (reference sequence). This CDR3 spans 15 amino acids. In DNA form, the CDR3 reads TGTGCCAGCAGTTTATCACAGGGTTCCTACAATGAGCAGTTCTTC. This sequence encodes CASSLSQGSYNEQFF.

The rearrangement joins TRBV13 to TRBJ2-2; D gene unclear. The CDR3 runs 12 residues. Germline V CDR1 and CDR2: PRHDT, FYEKMQ (reference sequence). V shed 5 bases and J shed 2 bases, with 3 bases lying between them. This CDR3 reads CASSLNTGELFF. Here the CDR3 DNA reads TGTGCCAGCAGCCTAAACACCGGGGAGCTGTTTTTT.

The chain recombines TRBV6-5 with TRBJ2-3; 7 nucleotides match TRBD2. V lost 8 bases and J lost 11; bases outside the gene matches: 7. This CDR3 is built from 11 residues. The germline gives CDR1 MNHEY, CDR2 SVGAGI. CDR3 loop: CASLRGDRQYF. CDR3 bases: TGTGCCAGCCTCCGGGGGGATCGGCAGTATTTT.

The V gene is TRBV7-9, the J gene TRBJ1-4; 9 nucleotides agree with TRBD1. V was pared by 5 bases and J by 6 bases, with 10 bases of the junction left unmatched. CDR3 length: 16 residues. Germline lookup yields CDR1 SEHNR and CDR2 FQNEAQ (reference sequence). In DNA, the CDR3 is TGTGCCAGCAGCACGGGACAGGGATTGGACGATGAAAAACTGTTTTTT. As protein: CASSTGQGLDDEKLFF. Looking up the rest from reference TRBV7-9 and TRBJ1-4 gives the full variable domain: DTGVSQNPRHKITKRGQNVTFRCDPISEHNRLYWYRQTLGQGPEFLTYFQNEAQLEKSRLLSDRFSAERPKGSFSTLEIQRTEQGDSAMYLCASSTGQGLDDEKLFFGSGTQLSVL.

The chain couples TRBV7-2 to TRBJ2-7, with D possibly matching TRBD2 (6 bases). Trimming removed 9 bases from V and 0 bases from J, with 15 bases in between. The CDR3 runs 14 residues. Germline assignment: CDR1 SGHTA and CDR2 FQGNSA. CDR3 in amino acids: CASTPGLASYEQYF. The DNA for the CDR3 is TGTGCCAGTACACCGGGACTTGCCTCCTACGAGCAGTACTTC.

This chain links TRBV7-8 with TRBJ2-3, with D perhaps matching TRBD2 (5 bases). The CDR3 runs to 17 residues. V was clipped by 1 base and J by 0 bases, with 14 bases between them. Germline CDR1 is SGHVS and CDR2 is FQNEAQ. The CDR3 protein is CASSLEEGDPSTDTQYF. In DNA form, the CDR3 reads TGTGCCAGCAGCTTAGAAGAGGGCGACCCTAGCACAGATACGCAGTATTTT.

The V call is TRBV9, the J call TRBJ2-3; 10 bases match TRBD2. CDR3 length: 16 amino acids. The V gene's germline CDR1 is SGDLS and CDR2 YYNGEE. The ends lost 0 bases at V and 2 bases at J; junction bases unmatched: 3. This chain's CDR3 is CASSVVSGGDTDTQYF. As DNA, the CDR3 is TGTGCCAGCAGCGTAGTGAGCGGGGGGGACACAGATACGCAGTATTTT.